This note documents a single T cell receptor beta chain sequence. The sample is drawn from a study of Ad26.COV2.S vaccination and SARS-CoV-2 variants. Across the whole study: The donor participated in the COV1001 trial, in its Ad26.COV2.S arm.

Treatment noted: around 19 received Ad26.COV2.S at low or high dose, single or two shots; five or six received placebo; per-sample allocation not given. Each sample was drawn 63 days after the first injection (of vaccine or placebo). An Ad26 vector that expressed Wuhan-strain SARS-CoV-2 spike constituted the vaccine. Looked up from germline, CDR1 is SGHVS and CDR2 is FQNEAQ. The CDR3 loop spans 13 amino acids. With 0 bases removed from V and 2 bases from J, the gap between germline ends came to 3 bases. Sequenced by immunoSEQ multiplex PCR; TCRdb stores in-frame clones only, minus some. The sample records 430,000 or so clones, roughly 90% being singletons.

The material was peripheral blood, obtained in a trial of Ad26.COV2.S vaccine versus placebo. The origin of this receptor is a person between 18 and 60 years old who received the Ad26.COV2.S COVID-19 vaccine or a placebo. The gene calls are TRBV7-8 and TRBJ2-3; D not certain. The CDR3 DNA sequence: TGTGCCAGCAGCTTAGCATTCACAGATACGCAGTATTTT. Its protein is CASSLAFTDTQYF.